These 30 T cell receptor beta chains share one sample of origin, sequenced in a study of breast tumors, draining lymph nodes, adjacent tissues (dated by TCRdb to between 2015 and 2016). Library preparation employed multiplex PCR. TCRdb records Illumina HiSeq 2000 as the sequencer. TCRdb reran the public reads through fastp at Q25 and MiXCR, keeping productive beta chains. Each entry is one CDR3 protein sequence, shown with its most common DNA and genes. The sample table contains about 100,000 distinct CDR3 sequences; only one count was recorded for roughly 20% of them. Roughly 1.2% of the sample is held by the ten biggest clonotypes. The axillary draining lymph nodes of breast cancer patients were the source of the lymph node samples. The sequenced sample consisted of axillary lymph node tissue. Receptors originate from a female donor with breast cancer. Some clones in this sample may be carry-over from other donors' samples.

This clonotype occurred once. This sequence may be a read error, since a much larger clone differs from it by one base. V is TRBV19 and J is TRBJ1-2, with TRBD1 as a possible D gene (6 bases). The CDR3 is made up of 16 amino acids. Germline CDR1 LNHDA, CDR2 SQIVND (reference sequence). The CDR3 DNA reads TGTGCCAGTAGTTTACAGGGCCCCTATTTCCCCTATGGCCACACCTTC. The encoded protein is CASSLQGPYFPYGHTF.

Points on this clonotype: This may come from a read error, since a much larger clone is one base off. The CDR3 carries no conserved terminal phenylalanine or tryptophan, so it likely arises from a read error. The chain is built from TRBV30 and TRBJ2-7; 9 nucleotides line up with TRBD1. The CDR3 is 15 residues long. CDR1 is GTSNPN, CDR2 SVGIG, per germline (reference sequence). The V segment lost 1 base and the J segment 2 bases; nucleotides outside the gene matches: 6. The CDR3 DNA sequence: TGTGCCTGGAGTGCAACAGGGACAGGGACCTACGAGCAGTACCTC. Translating gives CAWSATGTGTYEQYL.

A word on this clonotype: A much larger clone differs by one base, so this may be a read error. The chain joins TRBV9 to TRBJ2-5; D possibly matches TRBD1 or TRBD2 (5 bases each). CDR1 SGDLS and CDR2 YYNGEE come from the germline V gene. The CDR3 is made up of 12 amino acids. CDR3 nucleotides: TGTGCCAGCAGCGTAGGGGACGAGACCCAGTGCTTC. It codes for CASSVGDETQCF.

This clonotype was observed a few times. The V gene is TRBV6-1, the J gene TRBJ2-3, with TRBD2 matching 8 bases. CDR1 is MNHNS and CDR2 is SASEGT in the germline V gene. The CDR3 runs 20 residues. Trimming at V came to 2 bases and at J to 3 bases, leaving 19 bases not matched to a gene. The CDR3, as DNA: TGTGCCAGCAGTGAATGGGGCGGGACTAGGAGGTTAGTTCGAACAGATACGCAGTATTTT. It yields the protein CASSEWGGTRRLVRTDTQYF.

With respect to this clonotype: One junction end disagrees with the germline gene, perhaps due to a read error. The rearrangement uses TRBV13 and TRBJ2-7; 7 positions match TRBD1. The germline V gene encodes CDR1 PRHDT and CDR2 FYEKMQ (reference sequence). This CDR3 is built from 15 residues. The CDR3 bases are TGTGCCAGCGGCATCCGACAGGGAAATCCCCTCGAGCAGCACTTC. Its translation: CASGIRQGNPLEQHF.

This clonotype was observed at least ten times. The V gene is TRBV27, the J gene TRBJ1-5; D possibly corresponds to TRBD1 (5 bases). This CDR3 has 14 residues. The V end lost 4 bases, the J end lost 0 bases, and 7 bases lay between the germline ends. From germline, CDR1 is MNHEY and CDR2 SMNVEV (reference sequence). The CDR3 loop is CASSSTDSNQPQHF. The CDR3 DNA sequence: TGTGCCAGCAGTTCGACAGATAGCAATCAGCCCCAGCATTTT.

With regard to this clonotype: A read error may be the cause here, since a much bigger clone is one base away. The chain couples TRBV30 to TRBJ1-6; D not resolved. V was pared by 7 bases and J by 7 bases, with 14 bases between. The germline gives CDR1 GTSNPN, CDR2 SVGIG (reference sequence). This CDR3 is built from 13 residues. The CDR3 coding sequence is TGTGCCTCTTCTGGGGAGAACAATTCACCCCTCCACTTT. Residues: CASSGENNSPLHF.

This clonotype was seen ten or more times. The CDR3 loop reads CASSVGLGQETQYF. The CDR3, as DNA: TGTGCCAGCAGCGTGGGACTAGGTCAAGAGACCCAGTACTTC. This chain uses TRBV5-6 with TRBJ2-5, with 8 bases aligning to TRBD2. J gave up 2 bases and V 4 bases, and 4 bases lay outside the gene matches. The CDR3 runs 14 residues. CDR1 is SGHDT and CDR2 is YYEEEE in the germline V gene.

This clonotype has ten or more counts. The V call is TRBV4-1, the J call TRBJ2-1; 7 nucleotides agree with TRBD2. With 1 base clipped from V and 6 bases from J, the junction kept 6 bases outside the gene matches. This CDR3 has 15 amino acids. CDR1 and CDR2 from the germline V gene are MGHRA and YSYEKL. CDR3 sequence (DNA): TGCGCCAGCAGCCAAGGTATCGGGACTACCAATGAGCAGTTCTTC. Protein: CASSQGIGTTNEQFF.

This clonotype has a count of ten or more. J is TRBJ2-7 and V is TRBV9; no clear D gene. This CDR3 spans 14 amino acids. V lost 0 bases, J lost 2 bases, and 9 bases lay in between. The germline CDR1 and CDR2 sequences are SGDLS and YYNGEE. CDR3 sequence (DNA): TGTGCCAGCAGCGTAGATACGCGTGCCTACGAGCAGTACTTC. Translated, it gives CASSVDTRAYEQYF.

With regard to this clonotype: Just one base apart from a much larger clone, this may be a read error. This chain uses TRBV6-6 with TRBJ1-5; the D is unclear. Germline lookup yields CDR1 MNHNY and CDR2 SVGAGI (reference sequence). The CDR3 consists of 13 residues. CDR3 sequence (DNA): TGTGCCGGCAGCCCCAGGAGCAATCAGCCCCAGCATTTT. Translating gives CAGSPRSNQPQHF.

This clonotype was seen at least ten times. The chain carries TRBV10-3 and TRBJ2-3, with D unclear. CDR3 length equals 14 residues. Germline assignment: CDR1 ENHRY and CDR2 SYGVKD. With 10 bases removed from V and 5 bases from J, the gap between germline ends came to 19 bases. The CDR3 coding sequence is TGTGCCACCGAAAACTCCTCGAGCTTAGATACGCAGTATTTT. Protein: CATENSSSLDTQYF.

The table lists this clonotype with many counts. CDR3 protein: CASSPHWQGPREPTYF. The CDR3 DNA follows: TGTGCCAGCAGCCCTCATTGGCAGGGCCCACGGGAGCCAACGTACTTC. The gene calls are TRBV7-9 and TRBJ2-7; the D gene is possibly TRBD2 (6 bases). The length of the CDR3 is 16 residues. Trimming left V 5 bases short and J 12 bases short, with 29 bases between. Germline loops: CDR1 SEHNR, CDR2 FQNEAQ (reference sequence).

Only one count was recorded for this clonotype. At one of its ends the junction is not consistent with the germline gene, which may arise from a read error. V and J are TRBV10-2 and TRBJ1-5; D gene ambiguous. This CDR3 region has 15 residues. Germline CDR1 is WSHSY and CDR2 is SAAADI. This CDR3 reads CTSSDRGFSDQPQHF. The CDR3, as DNA: TGCACCAGCAGTGATCGAGGGTTTAGCGATCAGCCCCAGCATTTT.

The rearrangement links TRBV20-1 to TRBJ2-3; the match to TRBD2 covers 7 bases. The CDR3 runs to 14 residues. V lost 7 bases to trimming and J lost 3 bases; unmatched junction nucleotides: 10. Germline V gene sequence: CDR1 DFQATT, CDR2 SNEGSKA (reference sequence). CDR3 DNA sequence: TGCAGTGTCGGACTAGGGTTGCTTACAGATACGCAGTATTTT. Protein: CSVGLGLLTDTQYF.

This clonotype was observed a few times. V gene TRBV6-2 or TRBV6-3 combines with J gene TRBJ2-3; maybe TRBD2 (6 bases). Looked up from germline, CDR1 is MNHEY and CDR2 is SVGEGT. V dropped 2 bases and J dropped 2 bases, with 26 bases sitting between them. The CDR3 contains 20 residues. The CDR3 DNA is TGTGCCAGCAGTTACAGTTATAGCGGAAGAACCCAGAATAACACAGATACGCAGTATTTT. Translated: CASSYSYSGRTQNNTDTQYF.

This clonotype has ten or more counts. The chain uses TRBV20-1 and TRBJ1-2; a possible D gene is TRBD1 (5 bases). CDR1 DFQATT and CDR2 SNEGSKA come from the germline V gene (reference sequence). CDR3 size: 15 residues. The V end lost 2 bases, the J end lost 8 bases, and 21 bases lay between the germline ends. The CDR3 region has the DNA TGCAGTGCTAGACACGAAACAGGCCAAACGGGAGGCTACACCTTC. As protein: CSARHETGQTGGYTF.

This clonotype was seen repeatedly, ten times or more. The rearrangement joins TRBV10-3 to TRBJ2-1; D possibly uses TRBD1 or TRBD2 (5 bases each). V was cut by 6 bases and J by 1 base, with 13 bases left in between. The CDR3 covers 15 residues. Germline loops: CDR1 ENHRY, CDR2 SYGVKD. CDR3 loop: CAIRKRGGSYNEQFF. CDR3 sequence (DNA): TGTGCCATCAGGAAAAGGGGCGGGTCCTACAATGAGCAGTTCTTC.

Regarding this clonotype: A read error may produce the germline difference seen at one junction end. This rearrangement joins TRBV7-8 to TRBJ2-7, with 10 positions matching TRBD2. The CDR3 sequence is 16 residues long. Germline-derived CDR1 and CDR2 are SGHVS and FQNEAQ. CDR3 nucleotides: TGTGCCAGCAGCTTAGTTAAGCGGACTAGCGGAGGCCTTTACCGCTTC. Translated: CASSLVKRTSGGLYRF. Full variable domain (missing parts from reference TRBV7-8 and TRBJ2-7): GAGVSQSPRYKVAKRGQDVALRCDPISGHVSLFWYQQALGQGPEFLTYFQNEAQLDKSGLPSDRFFAERPEGSVSTLKIQRTQQEDSAVYLCASSLVKRTSGGLYRFGPGTRLTVT.

Concerning this clonotype itself: A much larger clone lies one base from this, so it may be a read error. The chain couples TRBV2 to TRBJ1-4, with 10 nucleotides matching TRBD1. CDR1 and CDR2 (germline): SNHLY, FYNNEI. The length of the CDR3 is 13 residues. Here the CDR3 DNA reads TGTGCCGTAGACAGGGGGCGCAATGGAAAACTGTTTTTT. Translating it yields CAVDRGRNGKLFF.

This clonotype occurred many times. V usage is TRBV2 and J usage is TRBJ2-7, with D uncertain. The ends were cut back, 6 bases at V and 4 bases at J, with 7 bases in the middle. The CDR3 spans 11 residues. Germline V gene sequence: CDR1 SNHLY, CDR2 FYNNEI. CDR3 in amino acids: CASSRLYEQYF. DNA of the CDR3: TGTGCCAGCAGCAGGTTGTACGAGCAGTACTTC.

Note on this clonotype: A much larger clone lies one base from this, so it may be a read error. The chain carries TRBV2 and TRBJ2-7, with D unclear. Trimming took off 10 bases at V and 4 bases at J, with 20 bases between the two ends. This CDR3 comprises 14 residues. The germline gives CDR1 SNHLY, CDR2 FYNNEI. The CDR3 spells CAKRSLGPYYEQYF. The CDR3 DNA reads as TGTGCCAAGAGGAGTTTAGGACCTTATTACGAGCAGTACTTC.

This clonotype was seen repeatedly, ten times or more. The chain links TRBV20-1 to TRBJ1-6; weak D call: TRBD1 (6 bases). CDR1 DFQATT and CDR2 SNEGSKA come from the germline V gene (reference sequence). The CDR3 runs 16 residues. The germline V and J ends were trimmed by 5 bases and 4 bases, with 18 bases remaining between them. DNA for the CDR3: TGCAGTGCTGGGAAGACAGGCCCTATTTATAATTCACCCCTCCACTTT. This gives the protein CSAGKTGPIYNSPLHF.

This clonotype was recorded many times. The rearrangement uses TRBV7-6 and TRBJ2-3; D is tentatively TRBD1 or TRBD2 (5 bases each). The CDR3 totals 14 residues. The V gene's germline CDR1 is SGHVS and CDR2 FNYEAQ. V lost 3 bases and J 3 bases, leaving 10 bases between the germline ends. The CDR3 protein is CASSLRGETDTQYF. In DNA, the CDR3 is TGTGCCAGCAGCTTGAGAGGGGAAACAGATACGCAGTATTTT.

This clonotype was detected a few times. Since a much larger clone is just one base distant, this may be a read error. The CDR3 DNA sequence: TGCGCCAGCGGCTTGGCCGGGGGGACCCGGGAGACCCAGTACTTC. Amino acid sequence: CASGLAGGTRETQYF. The V gene is TRBV5-1, the J gene TRBJ2-5, with TRBD2 identical over 7 bases. Germline CDR1 SGHRS, CDR2 YFSETQ. The CDR3 covers 15 residues. The full variable domain, its missing parts supplied by reference TRBV5-1 and TRBJ2-5, is KAGVTQTPRYLIKTRGQQVTLSCSPISGHRSVSWYQQTPGQGLQFLFEYFSETQRNKGNFPGRFSGRQFSNSRSEMNVSTLELGDSALYLCASGLAGGTRETQYFGPGTRLLVL.

This clonotype has a count of ten or more. The junction and the germline gene differ at one end; a read error may be behind it. CDR3 residues: CASNLWGAEETQYF. The CDR3 coding sequence is TGTGCCAGCAATTTATGGGGGGCTGAGGAGACCCAGTACTTC. V usage is TRBV12-3 or TRBV12-4 and J usage is TRBJ2-5; D is perhaps TRBD1 or TRBD2 (6 bases each). The CDR3 runs to 14 residues.

This clonotype was seen only a few times. The CDR3 here is CASRDSFSGNTIYF. The CDR3 DNA is TGTGCCAGCAGGGACAGTTTCTCTGGAAACACCATATATTTT. The chain uses TRBV2 and TRBJ1-3; weak D call: TRBD1 (6 bases). The CDR3 extends over 14 amino acids. Trimming left V 6 bases short and J 0 bases short, with 9 bases between. Germline V gene sequence: CDR1 SNHLY, CDR2 FYNNEI.

This clonotype was seen many times. The V and J genes are TRBV6-1 and TRBJ1-2; a weak D match, TRBD1 (5 bases). With 2 bases removed from V and 1 base from J, the gap between germline ends came to 5 bases. Germline lookup yields CDR1 MNHNS and CDR2 SASEGT. CDR3 length: 13 amino acids. CDR3: CASSEQGNYGYTF. In DNA, the CDR3 is TGTGCCAGCAGTGAACAGGGTAACTATGGCTACACCTTC.

This clonotype was picked up many times. The chain is built from TRBV5-1 and TRBJ2-3; the match to TRBD1 covers 8 bases. The CDR3 totals 16 residues. Germline loops: CDR1 SGHRS, CDR2 YFSETQ. Trimming cost V 4 bases and J 2 bases; bases outside gene matches: 9. CDR3 nucleotide sequence: TGCGCCAGCAGCCAATACAGGGGGATGGACACAGATACGCAGTATTTT. Amino acid sequence: CASSQYRGMDTDTQYF.

A note on this clonotype: A much larger clone differs by one base, so this may be a read error. This chain connects TRBV2 to TRBJ1-5; D is unclear. Per germline, CDR1 SNHLY and CDR2 FYNNEI. This CDR3 region has 13 residues. CDR3 bases: TGTGCCAGCACAATCATTAGCAATCAGCCCCTGCATTTT. Encoded protein: CASTIISNQPLHF.